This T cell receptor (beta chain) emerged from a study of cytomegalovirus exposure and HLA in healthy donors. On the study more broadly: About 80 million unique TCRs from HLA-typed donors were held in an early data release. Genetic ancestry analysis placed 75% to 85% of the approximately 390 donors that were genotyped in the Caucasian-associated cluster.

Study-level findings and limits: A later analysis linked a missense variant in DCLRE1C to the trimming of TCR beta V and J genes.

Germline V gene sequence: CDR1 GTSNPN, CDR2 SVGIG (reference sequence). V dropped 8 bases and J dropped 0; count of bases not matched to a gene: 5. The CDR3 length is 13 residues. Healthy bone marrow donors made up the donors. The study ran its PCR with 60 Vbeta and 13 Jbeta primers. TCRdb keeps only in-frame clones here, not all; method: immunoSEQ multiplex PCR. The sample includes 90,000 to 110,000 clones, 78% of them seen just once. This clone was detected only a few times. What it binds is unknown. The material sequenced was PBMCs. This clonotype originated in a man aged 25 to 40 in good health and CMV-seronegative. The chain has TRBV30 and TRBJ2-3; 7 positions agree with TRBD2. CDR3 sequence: CAGRDYSTDTQYF. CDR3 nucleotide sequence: TGTGCCGGCCGGGACTACAGCACAGATACGCAGTATTTT.